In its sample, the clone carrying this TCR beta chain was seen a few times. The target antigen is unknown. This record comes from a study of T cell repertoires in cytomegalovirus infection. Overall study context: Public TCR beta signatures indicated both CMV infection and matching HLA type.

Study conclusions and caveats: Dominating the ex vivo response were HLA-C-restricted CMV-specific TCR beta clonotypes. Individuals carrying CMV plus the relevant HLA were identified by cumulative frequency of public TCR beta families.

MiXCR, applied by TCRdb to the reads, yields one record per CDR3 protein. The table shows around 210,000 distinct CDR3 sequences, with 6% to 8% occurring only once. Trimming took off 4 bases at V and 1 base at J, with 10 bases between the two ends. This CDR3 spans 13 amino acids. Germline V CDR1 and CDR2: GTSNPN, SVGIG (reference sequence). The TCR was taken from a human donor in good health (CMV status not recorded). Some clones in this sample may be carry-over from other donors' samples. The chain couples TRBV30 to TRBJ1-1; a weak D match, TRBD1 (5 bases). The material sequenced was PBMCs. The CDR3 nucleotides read TGTGCCTGGAAAGACAGTCCGAACACTGAAGCTTTCTTT. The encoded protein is CAWKDSPNTEAFF.